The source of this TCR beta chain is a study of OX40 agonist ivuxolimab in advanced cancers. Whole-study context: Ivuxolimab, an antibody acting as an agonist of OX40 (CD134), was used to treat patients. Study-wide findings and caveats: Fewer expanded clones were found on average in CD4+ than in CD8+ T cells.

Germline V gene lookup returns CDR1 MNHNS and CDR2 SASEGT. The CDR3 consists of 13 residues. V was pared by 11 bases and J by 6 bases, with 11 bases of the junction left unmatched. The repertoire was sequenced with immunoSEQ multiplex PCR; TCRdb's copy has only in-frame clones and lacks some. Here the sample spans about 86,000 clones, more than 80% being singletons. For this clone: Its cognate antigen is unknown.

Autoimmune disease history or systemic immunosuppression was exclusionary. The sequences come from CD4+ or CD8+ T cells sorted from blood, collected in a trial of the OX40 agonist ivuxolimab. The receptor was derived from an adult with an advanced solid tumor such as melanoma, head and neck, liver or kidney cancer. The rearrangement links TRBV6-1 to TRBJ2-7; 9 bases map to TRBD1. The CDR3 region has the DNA TGTGCCTCCTCGGGACAGGGAAGCCTCGAGCAGTACTTC. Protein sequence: CASSGQGSLEQYF.